These 24 T cell receptor beta chains were all obtained from the same sample, sequenced in a study of Graves' ophthalmopathy and Graves' hyperthyroidism. RNA transcripts yielded amplified TCR beta CDR3 regions. The workflow started with a first-round RT-PCR run with HTBI primers and then moved on to a second-round multiplex PCR. TCRdb redid the calling of the multiplex PCR reads with MiXCR, one entry per CDR3 protein. Of about 370,000 distinct CDR3 sequences listed, around 19% are singletons. Sequenced: peripheral blood. Every receptor here comes from a woman aged 18 to 35 with Graves' ophthalmopathy.

This clonotype was picked up many times. The V and J genes are TRBV28 and TRBJ2-5; D unclear. The germline gives CDR1 MDHEN, CDR2 SYDVKM. CDR3 length: 13 amino acids. The ends were cut back, 3 bases at V and 4 bases at J, with 9 bases in the middle. This CDR3 reads CASSLPTGETQYF. The CDR3 nucleotides read TGTGCCAGCAGTTTGCCCACGGGAGAGACCCAGTACTTC.

The sample holds many counts of this clonotype. The rearrangement uses TRBV29-1 and TRBJ2-7; maybe TRBD1 (5 bases). The CDR3 runs to 12 residues. Trimming pared 7 bases from V and 6 bases from J, leaving 16 bases between. Germline-derived CDR1 and CDR2 are SQVTM and ANQGSEA. The CDR3 DNA reads TGCAGCGCCAACCAAGGGGTGACCGAGCAGTACTTC. Protein: CSANQGVTEQYF.

The table lists this clonotype with many counts. The chain is built from TRBV7-3 and TRBJ1-1, with 8 bases fitting TRBD1. CDR1 is SGHTA and CDR2 is FQGTGA in the germline V gene. Trimming cost V 3 bases and J 5 bases; bases outside gene matches: 11. This CDR3 has 16 residues. The CDR3 spells CASSFDPGQVITEAFF. CDR3 coding DNA: TGTGCCAGCAGCTTTGATCCGGGACAGGTGATTACTGAAGCTTTCTTT.

This clonotype was observed at least ten times. The chain has TRBV6-5 and TRBJ2-2; D is perhaps TRBD1 (5 bases). Germline loops: CDR1 MNHEY, CDR2 SVGAGI. V was clipped by 2 bases and J by 0 bases, with 7 bases between them. This CDR3 region has 15 residues. CDR3 amino acids: CASSYTDTNTGELFF. The CDR3 bases are TGTGCCAGCAGTTACACGGACACGAACACCGGGGAGCTGTTTTTT.

This clonotype has ten or more counts. J is TRBJ1-3 and V is TRBV6-5; the D is unclear. The CDR3 has 15 amino acids. CDR1 is MNHEY and CDR2 is SVGAGI in the germline V gene. V was clipped by 8 bases and J by 0 bases, with 14 bases between them. The CDR3 is CASGGVRDSGNTIYF. The CDR3 DNA follows: TGTGCCAGCGGAGGTGTGCGGGACTCTGGAAACACCATATATTTT.

This clonotype was counted ten times or more. The V and J genes are TRBV11-2 and TRBJ2-5; 10 bases line up with TRBD1. J was trimmed by 1 base and V by 4 bases; bases with no gene match: 9. The CDR3 consists of 17 residues. The germline CDR1 and CDR2 sequences are SGHAT and FQNNGV. For the CDR3, the DNA is TGTGCCAGCAGCTCCGGGACAGGGGTGTCCAGCCAAGAGACCCAGTACTTC. Translation gives CASSSGTGVSSQETQYF.

This clonotype was counted between two and nine times. The chain has TRBV12-3 or TRBV12-4 and TRBJ2-5; D uncertain. Trimming left V 7 bases short and J 1 base short, with 10 bases between. The CDR3 extends over 13 amino acids. The CDR3 DNA is TGTGCCAGCACCCATAGTAGCCAAGAGACCCAGTACTTC. Translating gives CASTHSSQETQYF.

The chain employs TRBV7-2 and TRBJ2-7; tentative D call: TRBD2 (5 bases). Germline loops: CDR1 SGHTA, CDR2 FQGNSA. CDR3 size: 13 residues. V lost 3 bases and J 6 bases, leaving 12 bases between the germline ends. The chain's CDR3 is CASSLRGPREQYF. The CDR3 nucleotides read TGTGCCAGCAGCTTGAGAGGGCCCCGCGAGCAGTACTTC. The variable domain in full, completed from reference TRBV7-2 and TRBJ2-7, reads GAGVSQSPSNKVTEKGKDVELRCDPISGHTALYWYRQSLGQGLEFLIYFQGNSAPDKSGLPSDRFSAERTGGSVSTLTIQRTQQEDSAVYLCASSLRGPREQYFGPGTRLTVT.

This clonotype came up many times. The chain has TRBV19 and TRBJ2-2, with D possibly matching TRBD2 (6 bases). Looked up from germline, CDR1 is LNHDA and CDR2 is SQIVND (reference sequence). This CDR3 has 15 residues. The V gene lost 2 bases and the J gene lost 4 bases, with 11 bases spanning the gap. CDR3 residues: CASSISGSATGELFF. CDR3 sequence (DNA): TGTGCCAGTAGTATATCCGGGAGTGCCACCGGGGAGCTGTTTTTT.

This clonotype was counted many times. The chain has TRBV6-2 or TRBV6-3 and TRBJ2-7, with 10 bases that match TRBD1. Germline assignment: CDR1 MNHEY and CDR2 SVGEGT. The CDR3 totals 17 residues. J gave up 1 base and V 5 bases, and 11 bases lay outside the gene matches. CDR3 sequence reads: CASSPSRQGARSYEQYF. In DNA, the CDR3 is TGTGCCAGCAGTCCTTCTCGACAGGGGGCGAGATCCTACGAGCAGTACTTC.

This clonotype was detected ten times or more. The J gene is TRBJ1-1, the V gene TRBV20-1, with a tentative D call TRBD1 (5 bases). The V end was cut by 5 bases, the J end by 12 bases, with 13 bases between. The V gene's germline CDR1 is DFQATT and CDR2 SNEGSKA (reference sequence). CDR3 length: 10 residues. Here the CDR3 DNA reads TGCAGTGCTCGGGACGGAGGTACTTTCTTT. This encodes CSARDGGTFF.

This clonotype was seen many times. This sequence joins TRBV12-3 or TRBV12-4 and TRBJ2-6; 9 nucleotides agree with TRBD1. The CDR3 runs to 17 residues. V lost 7 bases, J lost 0 bases, and 7 bases stayed unmatched. The CDR3 sequence: CASIPGTGNSGANVLTF. The CDR3 DNA reads TGTGCCAGCATTCCCGGGACAGGGAACTCTGGGGCCAACGTCCTGACTTTC.

This clonotype was detected many times. DNA of the CDR3: TGTGCCAGCAGCTTAGGTTCGGCAGGGCCCGATAGCAATCAGCCCCAGCATTTT. Protein: CASSLGSAGPDSNQPQHF. This chain links TRBV11-1 with TRBJ1-5, with D possibly being TRBD1 (5 bases). Germline V gives CDR1 SGHAT, CDR2 FQDESV (reference sequence). The CDR3 length is 18 residues. Trimming removed 1 base from V and 0 bases from J, with 16 bases in between.

This clonotype was found many times. The genes are TRBV7-2 and TRBJ1-6, with TRBD1 as a possible D gene (6 bases). V shed 4 bases and J shed 12 bases, with 13 bases lying between them. This CDR3 has 13 residues. CDR1 is SGHTA and CDR2 is FQGNSA in the germline V gene. In nucleotides, the CDR3 is TGTGCCAGCAGCTCTAACAGGGACAAACCCCTCCACTTT. Encoded protein: CASSSNRDKPLHF. The whole variable domain, remainder taken from reference TRBV7-2 and TRBJ1-6, is GAGVSQSPSNKVTEKGKDVELRCDPISGHTALYWYRQSLGQGLEFLIYFQGNSAPDKSGLPSDRFSAERTGGSVSTLTIQRTQQEDSAVYLCASSSNRDKPLHFGNGTRLTVT.

This clonotype was picked up many times. J is TRBJ1-2 and V is TRBV28; TRBD1 might be the D (6 bases). CDR1 is MDHEN, CDR2 SYDVKM, per germline. Trimming removed 5 bases from V and 5 bases from J, with 15 bases in between. The CDR3 length is 14 residues. The CDR3 loop is CASSASGTNYGYTF. DNA of the CDR3: TGTGCCAGCAGTGCTTCCGGGACAAATTATGGCTACACCTTC.

This clonotype came up many times. V gene TRBV28 combines with J gene TRBJ2-5; D gene ambiguous. V was clipped by 3 bases and J by 3 bases, with 11 bases between them. The CDR3 consists of 14 residues. Germline assignment: CDR1 MDHEN and CDR2 SYDVKM. The CDR3: CASSFDQAKETQYF. The CDR3 nucleotides are TGTGCCAGCAGTTTCGACCAGGCTAAAGAGACCCAGTACTTC.

This clonotype was detected many times. The V and J genes are TRBV7-8 and TRBJ1-6; D might be TRBD1 (6 bases). Germline assignment: CDR1 SGHVS and CDR2 FQNEAQ. Trimming cost V 4 bases and J 9 bases, with 13 bases left between them. This CDR3 has 14 amino acids. CDR3 sequence reads: CASSWRTAGSPLHF. The CDR3 DNA is TGTGCCAGCAGCTGGCGGACAGCGGGTTCACCCCTCCACTTT.

This clonotype was seen ten or more times. The CDR3 DNA reads TGCGCCAGCAGCCAAGAATGGGGGTTGAACACTGAAGCTTTCTTT. Its protein is CASSQEWGLNTEAFF. This chain connects TRBV4-3 to TRBJ1-1; the D gene is possibly TRBD1 (5 bases). The CDR3 covers 15 residues. CDR1 and CDR2 (germline): LGHNA, YSLEER. The V end lost 0 bases, the J end lost 0 bases, and 8 bases lay between the germline ends.

This clonotype has ten or more counts. The V and J genes are TRBV20-1 and TRBJ2-7, with D maybe TRBD1 (6 bases). The germline V and J ends were trimmed by 6 bases and 3 bases, with 18 bases remaining between them. The CDR3 runs 14 residues. Germline V gene lookup returns CDR1 DFQATT and CDR2 SNEGSKA (reference sequence). CDR3 in amino acids: CSAQGTGKNYEQYF. The DNA for the CDR3 is TGCAGTGCCCAAGGCACAGGGAAGAACTACGAGCAGTACTTC.

In its sample, this clonotype was seen many times. This chain joins TRBV11-2 and TRBJ1-5; 7 bases agree with TRBD1. The CDR3 spans 16 residues. V was pared by 5 bases and J by 0 bases, with 7 bases of the junction left unmatched. Germline values: CDR1 SGHAT, CDR2 FQNNGV. The CDR3 nucleotides are TGTGCCAGCAGCACCGGGACAGCTTATAGCAATCAGCCCCAGCATTTT. Translating gives CASSTGTAYSNQPQHF.

There are many counts of this clonotype. The V call is TRBV7-8, the J call TRBJ1-2; possibly TRBD1 for D (5 bases). This CDR3 comprises 17 residues. CDR1 SGHVS and CDR2 FQNEAQ come from the germline V gene. Deletions cut 5 bases from V and 0 bases from J, with 19 bases between. CDR3 in DNA: TGTGCCAGCAGCCACCTCCGGACCGGAGGGGCTAACTATGGCTACACCTTC. It specifies CASSHLRTGGANYGYTF.

This clonotype was counted once. V gene TRBV20-1 combines with J gene TRBJ1-6; 7 bases align to TRBD1. The J segment lost 10 bases and the V segment lost 6 bases, leaving 9 bases of the junction unmatched. This CDR3 has 13 amino acids. Germline V lookup: CDR1 DFQATT, CDR2 SNEGSKA (reference sequence). CDR3 coding DNA: TGCAGTGCGTCCGGGACAGCAGCGTCACCCCTCCACTTT. This gives the protein CSASGTAASPLHF.

This clonotype was observed many times. The V call is TRBV7-9, the J call TRBJ2-7; TRBD1 matches 9 bases. This CDR3 region has 13 residues. V lost 3 bases and J lost 5; bases outside the gene matches: 2. Germline CDR1 is SEHNR and CDR2 is FQNEAQ (reference sequence). Here the CDR3 DNA reads TGTGCCAGCAGCTTGACAGGGGGGCACGAGCAGTACTTC. Translated, it gives CASSLTGGHEQYF.

This clonotype was detected many times. CDR3 coding DNA: TGCGCCAGCAGCTCGGGACTTTCGAACACTGAAGCTTTCTTT. Translation: CASSSGLSNTEAFF. The rearrangement links TRBV5-1 to TRBJ1-1; D is perhaps TRBD1 (5 bases). V dropped 3 bases and J dropped 1 base, with 10 bases sitting between them. There are 14 residues in the CDR3. Germline-derived CDR1 and CDR2 are SGHRS and YFSETQ.